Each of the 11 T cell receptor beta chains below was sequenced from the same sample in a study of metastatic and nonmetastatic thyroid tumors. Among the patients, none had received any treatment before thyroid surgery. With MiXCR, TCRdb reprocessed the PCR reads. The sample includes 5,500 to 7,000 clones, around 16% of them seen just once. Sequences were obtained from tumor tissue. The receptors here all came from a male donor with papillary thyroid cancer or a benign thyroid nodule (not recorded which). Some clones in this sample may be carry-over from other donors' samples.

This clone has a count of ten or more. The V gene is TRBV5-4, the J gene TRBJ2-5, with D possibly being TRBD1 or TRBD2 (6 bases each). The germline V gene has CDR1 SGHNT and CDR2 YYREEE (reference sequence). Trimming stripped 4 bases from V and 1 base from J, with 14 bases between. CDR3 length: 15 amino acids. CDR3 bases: TGTGCCAGCAGCGTAGGCAGGGGAGGCCAAGAGACCCAGTACTTC. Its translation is CASSVGRGGQETQYF.

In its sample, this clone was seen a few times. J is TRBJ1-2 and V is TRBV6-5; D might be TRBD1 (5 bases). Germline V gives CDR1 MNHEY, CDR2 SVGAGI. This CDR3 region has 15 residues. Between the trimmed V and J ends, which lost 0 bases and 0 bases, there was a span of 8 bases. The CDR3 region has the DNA TGTGCCAGCAGTTACTCGAAGACAGCTAACTATGGCTACACCTTC. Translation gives CASSYSKTANYGYTF.

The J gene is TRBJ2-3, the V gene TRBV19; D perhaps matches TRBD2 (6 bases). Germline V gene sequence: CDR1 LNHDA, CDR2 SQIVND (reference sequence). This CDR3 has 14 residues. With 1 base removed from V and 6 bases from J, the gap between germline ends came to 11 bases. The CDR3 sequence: CASSIAGVSDTQYF. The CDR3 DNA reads TGTGCCAGTAGTATAGCGGGAGTTTCCGATACGCAGTATTTT.

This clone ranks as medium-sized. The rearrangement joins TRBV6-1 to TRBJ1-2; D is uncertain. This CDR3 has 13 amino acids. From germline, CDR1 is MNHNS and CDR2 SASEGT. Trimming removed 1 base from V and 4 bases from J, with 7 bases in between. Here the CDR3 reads CASSEDRGYGYTF. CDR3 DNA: TGTGCCAGCAGTGAAGACCGCGGCTATGGCTACACCTTC.

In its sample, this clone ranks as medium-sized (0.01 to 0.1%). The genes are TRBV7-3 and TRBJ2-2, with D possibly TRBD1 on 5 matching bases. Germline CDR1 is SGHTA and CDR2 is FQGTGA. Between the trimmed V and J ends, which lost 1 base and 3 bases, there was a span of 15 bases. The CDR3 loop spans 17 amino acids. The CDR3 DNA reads TGTGCCAGCAGCTTAAGTTCCCAGGGAAGCCACACCGGGGAGCTGTTTTTT. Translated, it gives CASSLSSQGSHTGELFF. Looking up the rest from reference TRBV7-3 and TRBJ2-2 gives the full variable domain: GAGVSQTPSNKVTEKGKYVELRCDPISGHTALYWYRQSLGQGPEFLIYFQGTGAADDSGLPNDRFFAVRPEGSVSTLKIQRTERGDSAVYLCASSLSSQGSHTGELFFGEGSRLTVL.

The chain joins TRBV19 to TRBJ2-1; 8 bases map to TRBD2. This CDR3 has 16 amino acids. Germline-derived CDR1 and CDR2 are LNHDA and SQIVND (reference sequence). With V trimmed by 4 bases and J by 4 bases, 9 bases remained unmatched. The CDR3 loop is CASSKYSGVGYNEQFF. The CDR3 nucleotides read TGTGCCAGTAGTAAATATAGCGGGGTGGGGTACAATGAGCAGTTCTTC.

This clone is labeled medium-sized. The CDR3 is CAISEGQGAYEQYF. CDR3 nucleotides: TGTGCCATCAGTGAGGGGCAGGGGGCTTACGAGCAGTACTTC. The V call is TRBV10-3, the J call TRBJ2-7; TRBD1 matches at 8 bases. Germline V gives CDR1 ENHRY, CDR2 SYGVKD. The V segment lost 2 bases and the J segment 4 bases; nucleotides outside the gene matches: 4. The CDR3 has 14 residues.

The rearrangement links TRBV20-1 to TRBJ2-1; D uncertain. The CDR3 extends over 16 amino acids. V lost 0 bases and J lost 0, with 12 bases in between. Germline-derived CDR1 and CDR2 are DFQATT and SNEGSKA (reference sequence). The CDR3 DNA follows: TGCAGTGCTAGAGATTATCAGCGCAGCTCCTACAATGAGCAGTTCTTC. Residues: CSARDYQRSSYNEQFF.

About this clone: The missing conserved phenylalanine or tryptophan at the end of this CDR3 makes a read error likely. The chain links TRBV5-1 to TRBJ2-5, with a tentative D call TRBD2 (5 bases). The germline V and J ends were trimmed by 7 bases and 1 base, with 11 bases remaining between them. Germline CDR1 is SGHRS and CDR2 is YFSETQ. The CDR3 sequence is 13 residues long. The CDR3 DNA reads TGCGCCAGCTCCGGGATAACCCAAGAGACCCAGTACTCC. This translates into CASSGITQETQYS.

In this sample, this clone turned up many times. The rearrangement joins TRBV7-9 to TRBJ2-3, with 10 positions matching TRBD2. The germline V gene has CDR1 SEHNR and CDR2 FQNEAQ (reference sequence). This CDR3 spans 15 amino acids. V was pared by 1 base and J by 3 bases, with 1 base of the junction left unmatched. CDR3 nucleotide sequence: TGTGCCAGCAGCTTAGTAGCGGGGGGTACAGATACGCAGTATTTT. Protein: CASSLVAGGTDTQYF.

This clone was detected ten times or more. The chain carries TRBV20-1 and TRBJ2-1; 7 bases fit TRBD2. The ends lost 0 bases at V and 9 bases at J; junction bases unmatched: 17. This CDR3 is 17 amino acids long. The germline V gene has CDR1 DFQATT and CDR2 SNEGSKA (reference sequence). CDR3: CSARDRERGTTSAEQFF. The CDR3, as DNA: TGCAGTGCTAGAGATAGGGAGCGTGGGACTACATCCGCTGAGCAGTTCTTC.